This paragraph reports one T cell receptor (beta chain). Per germline, CDR1 SQVTM and CDR2 ANQGSEA. V shed 3 bases and J shed 2 bases, with 14 bases lying between them. The CDR3 consists of 14 residues. Original analysis: Estimation of nucleated cell counts relied on the amplification of reference gene primers. Measured with immunoSEQ multiplex PCR; TCRdb has only the in-frame clones, and not every one. Clone size and V and J calls were adopted from that table, with D and trimming inferred from the DNA. The table has a few hundred thousand clones, around 80% seen once; the top ten hold more than 10%. These data come from a study of blood T cell repertoires in COVID-19. Across the study: COVID-19 samples, acute and convalescent, were from the United States, Italy and Spain. PBMCs, B-cell-depleted T cells, or T cells provided the cDNA or gDNA that made up the material.

The receptor comes from a human donor in a cohort sampled during active COVID-19. The chain combines TRBV29-1 with TRBJ2-7, with a weak D call TRBD2 (5 bases). The sequenced material came from peripheral blood. CDR3 nucleotide sequence: TGCAGCGTTGAGGTGAGGGAGAAAACCTACGAGCAGTACTTC. Residues: CSVEVREKTYEQYF.